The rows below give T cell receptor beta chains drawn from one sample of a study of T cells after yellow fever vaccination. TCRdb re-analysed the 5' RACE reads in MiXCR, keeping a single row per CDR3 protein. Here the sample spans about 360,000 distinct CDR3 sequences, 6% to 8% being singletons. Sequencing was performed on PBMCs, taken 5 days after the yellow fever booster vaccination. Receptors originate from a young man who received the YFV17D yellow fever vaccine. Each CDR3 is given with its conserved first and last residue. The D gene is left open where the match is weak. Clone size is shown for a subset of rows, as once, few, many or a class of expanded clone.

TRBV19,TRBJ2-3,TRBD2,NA,CATRPGTSGRRDTQYF,TGTGCCACCCGTCCCGGGACTAGCGGGAGACGTGATACGCAGTATTTT
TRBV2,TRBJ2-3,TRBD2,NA,CASRPDPGLAGNTDTQYF,TGTGCCAGCAGGCCCGACCCCGGACTAGCGGGAAACACAGATACGCAGTATTTT
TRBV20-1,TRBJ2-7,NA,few,CSARSPSVNYEQYF,TGCAGTGCTAGATCCCCTAGCGTCAACTACGAGCAGTACTTC
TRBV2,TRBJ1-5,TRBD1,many,CASSGTGALNQPQHF,TGTGCCAGCAGTGGGACAGGGGCGCTCAATCAGCCCCAGCATTTT
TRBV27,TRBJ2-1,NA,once,CAGSLRSSSYNEQFF,TGTGCCGGCAGCCTCCGGAGCAGCTCCTACAATGAGCAGTTCTTC
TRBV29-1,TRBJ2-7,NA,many,CSVTGTSYEQYF,TGCAGCGTGACAGGTACAAGCTACGAGCAGTACTTC
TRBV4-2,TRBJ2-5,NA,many,CASSPSEWETQYF,TGTGCCAGCAGCCCCTCGGAGTGGGAGACCCAGTACTTC
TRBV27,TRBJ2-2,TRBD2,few,CASSQLAGGPTGELFF,TGTGCCAGCAGCCAACTAGCGGGAGGGCCCACCGGGGAGCTGTTTTTT
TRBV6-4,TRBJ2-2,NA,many,CASSDSGANTGELFF,TGTGCCAGCAGTGACTCGGGTGCGAACACCGGGGAGCTGTTTTTT
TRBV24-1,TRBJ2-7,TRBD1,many,CATSESWDRAYEQYF,TGTGCCACCAGTGAAAGTTGGGACAGGGCCTACGAGCAGTACTTC
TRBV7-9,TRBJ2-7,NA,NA,CASSLRAESYEQYF,TGTGCCAGCAGCTTAAGGGCAGAATCCTACGAGCAGTACTTC
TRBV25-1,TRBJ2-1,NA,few,CASRMTPFSYNEQFF,TGTGCCAGCCGCATGACACCCTTCTCCTACAATGAGCAGTTCTTC
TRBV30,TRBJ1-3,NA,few,CACSRVSGNTIYF,TGTGCCTGCTCACGGGTGTCCGGAAACACCATATATTTT
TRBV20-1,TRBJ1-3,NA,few,CSAPRDGGNTIYF,TGCAGTGCGCCGAGGGATGGTGGAAACACCATATATTTT
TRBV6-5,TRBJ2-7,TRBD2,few,CASKRGAYEQYF,TGTGCCAGCAAGCGGGGGGCCTACGAGCAGTACTTC
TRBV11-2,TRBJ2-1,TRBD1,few,CASSLDRDRGLQFF,TGTGCCAGCAGCTTAGATCGGGACAGGGGGCTTCAGTTCTTC
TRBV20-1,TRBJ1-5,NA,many,CSARVAEYNQPQHF,TGCAGTGCTAGAGTAGCCGAGTACAATCAGCCCCAGCATTTT
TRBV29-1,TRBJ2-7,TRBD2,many,CSAGAGGEYEQYF,TGCAGCGCAGGAGCGGGAGGGGAGTACGAGCAGTACTTC
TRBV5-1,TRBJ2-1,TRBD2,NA,CASSIAGPSYNEQFF,TGCGCCAGCAGTATAGCGGGACCCTCCTACAATGAGCAGTTCTTC
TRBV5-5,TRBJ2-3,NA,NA,CASSPASYTDTQYF,TGTGCCAGCAGCCCGGCCTCCTACACAGATACGCAGTATTTT
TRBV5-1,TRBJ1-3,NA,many,CASSLAGRSSGNTIYF,TGCGCCAGCAGCTTGGCCGGGAGGAGCTCTGGAAACACCATATATTTT
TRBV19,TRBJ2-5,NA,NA,CASSTPGTQETQYF,TGTGCCAGTAGTACTCCCGGGACCCAAGAGACCCAGTACTTC
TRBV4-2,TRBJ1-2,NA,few,CASSQDWMDPNYGYTF,TGTGCCAGCAGCCAAGATTGGATGGATCCTAACTATGGCTACACCTTC
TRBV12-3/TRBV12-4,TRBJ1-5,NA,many,CASTPGPRQPQHF,TGTGCCAGCACTCCCGGTCCGAGACAGCCCCAGCATTTT
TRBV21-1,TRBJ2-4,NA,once,CASTLTVTNVQYF,TGTGCCAGCACTTTGACCGTAACTAACGTTCAGTACTTC
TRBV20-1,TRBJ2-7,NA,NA,CSAPGLGERLSYEQYF,TGCAGTGCTCCGGGTCTGGGCGAACGGCTATCCTACGAGCAGTACTTC